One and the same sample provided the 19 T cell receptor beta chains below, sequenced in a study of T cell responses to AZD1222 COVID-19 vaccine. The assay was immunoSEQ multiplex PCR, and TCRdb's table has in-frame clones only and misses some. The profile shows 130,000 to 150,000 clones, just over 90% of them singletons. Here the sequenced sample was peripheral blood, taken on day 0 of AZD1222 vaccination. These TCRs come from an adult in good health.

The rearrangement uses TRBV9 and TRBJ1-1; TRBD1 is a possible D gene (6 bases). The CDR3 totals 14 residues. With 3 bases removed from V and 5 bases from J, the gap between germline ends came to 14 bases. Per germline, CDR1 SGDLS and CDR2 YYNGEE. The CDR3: CASSGTAAKTEAFF. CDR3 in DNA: TGTGCCAGCAGCGGGACAGCGGCCAAGACTGAAGCTTTCTTT.

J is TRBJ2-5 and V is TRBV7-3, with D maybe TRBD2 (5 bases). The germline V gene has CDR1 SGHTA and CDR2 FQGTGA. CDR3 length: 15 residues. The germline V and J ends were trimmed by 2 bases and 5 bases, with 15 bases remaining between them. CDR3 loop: CASSLARASRETQYF. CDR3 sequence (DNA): TGTGCCAGCAGCTTAGCGCGGGCGTCTCGGGAGACCCAGTACTTC.

In nucleotides, the CDR3 is TGCGCCAGCAGCTTGTGGGCAGGTACCTACGAGCAGTACTTC. Its protein is CASSLWAGTYEQYF. The chain joins TRBV5-1 to TRBJ2-7, with D uncertain. CDR1 and CDR2 from the germline V gene are SGHRS and YFSETQ. V lost 1 base, J lost 2 bases, and 10 bases lay in between. This CDR3 is 14 amino acids long. Drawing the rest from reference TRBV5-1 and TRBJ2-7, the complete variable domain is KAGVTQTPRYLIKTRGQQVTLSCSPISGHRSVSWYQQTPGQGLQFLFEYFSETQRNKGNFPGRFSGRQFSNSRSEMNVSTLELGDSALYLCASSLWAGTYEQYFGPGTRLTVT.

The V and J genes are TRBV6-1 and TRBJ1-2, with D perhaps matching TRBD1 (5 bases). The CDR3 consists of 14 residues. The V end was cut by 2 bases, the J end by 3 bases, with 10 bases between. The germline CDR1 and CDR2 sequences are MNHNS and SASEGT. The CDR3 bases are TGTGCCAGCAGTGAACCTGGGGCCTACTATGGCTACACCTTC. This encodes CASSEPGAYYGYTF.

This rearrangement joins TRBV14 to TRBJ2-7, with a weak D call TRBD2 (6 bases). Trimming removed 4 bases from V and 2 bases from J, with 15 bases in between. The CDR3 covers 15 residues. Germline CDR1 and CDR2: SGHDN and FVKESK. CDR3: CASSRQGRGPYEQYF. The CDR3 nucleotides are TGTGCCAGCAGCCGCCAAGGGCGGGGCCCCTACGAGCAGTACTTC.

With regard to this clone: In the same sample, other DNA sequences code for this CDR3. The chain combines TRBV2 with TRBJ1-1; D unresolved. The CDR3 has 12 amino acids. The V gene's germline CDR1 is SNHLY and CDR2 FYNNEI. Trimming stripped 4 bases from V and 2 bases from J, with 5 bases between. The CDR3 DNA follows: TGTGCCAGCAGTGGACACAACACTGAAGCTTTCTTT. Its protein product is CASSGHNTEAFF.

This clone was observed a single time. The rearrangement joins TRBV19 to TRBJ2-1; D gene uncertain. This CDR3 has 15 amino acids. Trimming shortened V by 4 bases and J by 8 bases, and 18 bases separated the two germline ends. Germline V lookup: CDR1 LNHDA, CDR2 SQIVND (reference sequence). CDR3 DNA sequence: TGTGCCAGTAGTAATTTGGGCCTGCCCTTTGATGAGCAGTTCTTC. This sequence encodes CASSNLGLPFDEQFF. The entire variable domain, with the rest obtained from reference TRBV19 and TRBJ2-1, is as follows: DGGITQSPKYLFRKEGQNVTLSCEQNLNHDAMYWYRQDPGQGLRLIYYSQIVNDFQKGDIAEGYSVSREKKESFPLTVTSAQKNPTAFYLCASSNLGLPFDEQFFGPGTRLTVL.

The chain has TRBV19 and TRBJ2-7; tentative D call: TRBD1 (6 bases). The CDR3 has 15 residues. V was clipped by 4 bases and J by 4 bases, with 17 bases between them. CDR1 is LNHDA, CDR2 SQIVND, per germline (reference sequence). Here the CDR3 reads CASSTQGFGAYEQYF. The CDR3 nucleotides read TGTGCCAGTAGTACGCAGGGGTTTGGGGCTTACGAGCAGTACTTC.

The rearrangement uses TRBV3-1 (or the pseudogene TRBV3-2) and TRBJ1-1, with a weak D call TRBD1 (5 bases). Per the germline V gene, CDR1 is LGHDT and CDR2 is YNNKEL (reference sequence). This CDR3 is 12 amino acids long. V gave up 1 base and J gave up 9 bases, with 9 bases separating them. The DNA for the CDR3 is TGTGCCAGCAGCCAAGCCGGGACCAAAGCTTTCTTT. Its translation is CASSQAGTKAFF.

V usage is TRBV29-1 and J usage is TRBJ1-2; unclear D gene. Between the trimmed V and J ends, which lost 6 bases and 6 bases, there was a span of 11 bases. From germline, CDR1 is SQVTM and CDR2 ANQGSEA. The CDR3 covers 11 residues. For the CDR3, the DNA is TGCAGCGTCCCGAGAAGCGATGGCTACACCTTC. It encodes CSVPRSDGYTF.

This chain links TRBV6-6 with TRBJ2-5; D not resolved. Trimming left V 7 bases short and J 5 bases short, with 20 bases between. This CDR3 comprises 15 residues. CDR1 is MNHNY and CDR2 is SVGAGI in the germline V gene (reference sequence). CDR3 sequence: CASTLRPSVGETQYF. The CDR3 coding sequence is TGTGCCAGCACCTTACGGCCCAGCGTCGGGGAGACCCAGTACTTC.

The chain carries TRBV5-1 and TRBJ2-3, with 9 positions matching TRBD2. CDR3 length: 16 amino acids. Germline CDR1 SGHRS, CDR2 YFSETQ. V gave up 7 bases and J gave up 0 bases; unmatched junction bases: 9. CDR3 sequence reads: CASGLGLAMSTDTQYF. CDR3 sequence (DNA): TGCGCCAGCGGATTAGGACTAGCGATGAGCACAGATACGCAGTATTTT.

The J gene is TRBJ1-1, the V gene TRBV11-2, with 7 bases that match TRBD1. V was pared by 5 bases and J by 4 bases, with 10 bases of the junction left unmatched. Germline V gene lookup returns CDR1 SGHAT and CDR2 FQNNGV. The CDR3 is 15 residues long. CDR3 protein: CASSPDRVGGTEAFF. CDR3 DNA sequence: TGTGCCAGCAGCCCCGACAGGGTAGGGGGCACTGAAGCTTTCTTT.

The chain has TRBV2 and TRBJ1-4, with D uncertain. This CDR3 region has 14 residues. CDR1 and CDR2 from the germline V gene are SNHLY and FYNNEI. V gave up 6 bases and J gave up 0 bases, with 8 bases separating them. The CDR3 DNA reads TGTGCCAGCAGCGTACAAGCAACTAATGAAAAACTGTTTTTT. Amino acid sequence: CASSVQATNEKLFF.

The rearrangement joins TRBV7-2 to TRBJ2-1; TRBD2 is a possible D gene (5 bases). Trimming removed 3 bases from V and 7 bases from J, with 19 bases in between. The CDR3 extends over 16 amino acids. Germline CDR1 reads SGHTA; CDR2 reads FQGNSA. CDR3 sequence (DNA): TGTGCCAGCAGCTTGAGGGCAAGGGATTTGTCTAATGAGCAGTTCTTC. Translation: CASSLRARDLSNEQFF.

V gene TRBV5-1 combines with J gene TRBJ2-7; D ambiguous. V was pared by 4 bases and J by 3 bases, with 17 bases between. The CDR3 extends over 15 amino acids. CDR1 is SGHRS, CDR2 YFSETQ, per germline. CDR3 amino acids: CASSTSDSEDYEQYF. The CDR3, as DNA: TGCGCCAGCAGCACTTCTGATTCTGAAGACTACGAGCAGTACTTC.

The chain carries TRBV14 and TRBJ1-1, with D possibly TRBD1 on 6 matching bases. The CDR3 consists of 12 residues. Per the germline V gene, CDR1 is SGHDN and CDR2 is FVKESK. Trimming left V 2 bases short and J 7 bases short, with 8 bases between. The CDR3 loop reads CASSQTGIEAFF. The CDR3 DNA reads TGTGCCAGCAGCCAAACAGGGATTGAAGCTTTCTTT.

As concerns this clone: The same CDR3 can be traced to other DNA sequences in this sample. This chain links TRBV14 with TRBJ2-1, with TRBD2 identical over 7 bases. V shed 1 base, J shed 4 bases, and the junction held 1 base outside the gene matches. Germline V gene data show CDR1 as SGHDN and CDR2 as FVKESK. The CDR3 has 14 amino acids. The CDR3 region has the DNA TGTGCCAGCAGCCAAGTCGGGGGGTACAATGAGCAGTTCTTC. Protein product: CASSQVGGYNEQFF.

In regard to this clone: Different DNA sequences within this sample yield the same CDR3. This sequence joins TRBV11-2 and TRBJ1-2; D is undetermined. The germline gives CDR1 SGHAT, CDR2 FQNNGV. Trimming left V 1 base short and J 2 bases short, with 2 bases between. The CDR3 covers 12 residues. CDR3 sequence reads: CASSLGNYGYTF. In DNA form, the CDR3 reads TGTGCCAGCAGCTTAGGGAACTATGGCTACACCTTC.